This T cell receptor (beta chain) was sequenced for a study of T cell responses to AZD1222 COVID-19 vaccine. Study-wide points: Distributed over spike, vaccine-associated CD4 TCRs predominated at 160-218 and 743-854.

CDR3 length: 11 amino acids. CDR1 is PRHDT, CDR2 FYEKMQ, per germline (reference sequence). Some clones are missing from TCRdb's copy, which holds only in-frame ones; the method was immunoSEQ multiplex PCR. The table records 82,000 or so clones, 90% to 95% of them present only once. Details on this clone: Its antigen is undetermined. At one boundary the junction diverges from the germline segment, which might be a read error. The same CDR3 is also encoded by other DNA sequences in this sample.

The sample consisted of peripheral blood, taken on day 0 of AZD1222 vaccination. The genes are TRBV13 and TRBJ2-7; D may be TRBD2 (5 bases). The sequence was collected from an adult in good health. Written as DNA, the CDR3 is TGTGCCAGCAGGTCGGGGTACGAGCAGTACTTT. Translated: CASRSGYEQYF.